The following is a T cell receptor beta chain sequence with its context. With V trimmed by 1 base and J by 0 bases, 9 bases remained unmatched. The germline gives CDR1 SGHAT, CDR2 FQDESV (reference sequence). The CDR3 contains 18 residues. This entry belongs to a study of pediatric ulcerative colitis. Sequenced by immunoSEQ multiplex PCR; TCRdb stores in-frame clones only, minus some. The table shows some 57,000 clones, with over 70% occurring only once. The sequencing sample was made of blood. The J gene is TRBJ2-7, the V gene TRBV11-1, with TRBD2 matching 10 bases. The TCR was taken from a boy between 10 and 17 years old who was a control in a study of pediatric ulcerative colitis. The CDR3 DNA sequence: TGTGCCAGCAGCTTAGAGGTGGGACTAGCGAAGTCCTCCTACGAGCAGTACTTC. Protein: CASSLEVGLAKSSYEQYF.